What follows are 2 T cell receptor beta chains derived from one specimen sequenced in a study of cytomegalovirus exposure and HLA in healthy donors. Generated by immunoSEQ multiplex PCR, the TCRdb table keeps only in-frame clones and is missing some. The sample has approximately 54,000 clones; 89% are singletons. Sequences were obtained from PBMCs. These receptors originate from a woman in her late teens or twenties in good health and CMV-seropositive.

This chain links TRBV5-1 with TRBJ2-3; 9 bases line up with TRBD1. Germline V gene lookup returns CDR1 SGHRS and CDR2 YFSETQ. The length of the CDR3 is 14 residues. V was pared by 3 bases and J by 8 bases, with 7 bases of the junction left unmatched. The CDR3 nucleotides are TGCGCCAGCAGCTCACCGGACAGGGGAGCTACGCAGTATTTT. This translates into CASSSPDRGATQYF. Filled out from reference TRBV5-1 and TRBJ2-3, the complete variable domain reads KAGVTQTPRYLIKTRGQQVTLSCSPISGHRSVSWYQQTPGQGLQFLFEYFSETQRNKGNFPGRFSGRQFSNSRSEMNVSTLELGDSALYLCASSSPDRGATQYFGPGTRLTVL.

The rearrangement uses TRBV10-3 and TRBJ1-6, with TRBD1 matching 7 bases. With 4 bases clipped from V and 4 bases from J, the junction kept 7 bases outside the gene matches. Germline CDR1 is ENHRY and CDR2 is SYGVKD. The CDR3 covers 16 residues. CDR3 loop: CAISVGTAKYNSPLHF. Written as DNA, the CDR3 is TGTGCCATCAGTGTAGGGACAGCGAAGTATAATTCACCCCTCCACTTT.